This TCR beta chain originates from a study of T cell repertoires in cytomegalovirus infection. Study overall: Matching HLA type, along with CMV infection, was indicated by public TCR beta signatures.

On this clonotype: Its antigen is still unknown.

A single record per CDR3 protein comes from TCRdb applying MiXCR to the reads. The data show around 500,000 distinct CDR3 sequences, about 42% seen once. V was shortened by 1 base and J by 5 bases, with 15 bases between the two germline ends. The CDR3 runs to 15 residues. Looked up from germline, CDR1 is SGHRS and CDR2 is YFSETQ. Whole-study findings and limits: Clonotype analysis showed dominance of the ex vivo response by HLA-C-restricted CMV-specific TCR beta clonotypes.

Sequencing was performed on cultured PBMCs, taken from culture after CMV antigen stimulation. This clonotype was sampled from a human donor in good health (CMV status not recorded). Some clones in this sample may be carry-over from other donors' samples. V gene TRBV5-1 combines with J gene TRBJ2-5; D might be TRBD1 (6 bases). CDR3 nucleotide sequence: TGCGCCAGCAGCTTGACACAGGGTCGAGGGGAGACCCAGTACTTC. This translates into CASSLTQGRGETQYF. The full variable domain, rest sourced from reference TRBV5-1 and TRBJ2-5, is KAGVTQTPRYLIKTRGQQVTLSCSPISGHRSVSWYQQTPGQGLQFLFEYFSETQRNKGNFPGRFSGRQFSNSRSEMNVSTLELGDSALYLCASSLTQGRGETQYFGPGTRLLVL.